Below are 16 T cell receptor beta chains sequenced from a single sample in a study of tumor-infiltrating lymphocytes in primary liver carcinoma. Using a constant-region primer together with ProtoScript II reverse transcriptase, TCR beta cDNA was made from 500 ng of total RNA. Library construction for TCR beta comprised three nested multiplex PCR rounds performed with slightly modified ARM-PCR. A C-beta reverse primer and TRBV1-TRBV30 forward primers served in each of the first two PCR rounds, at about 10 cycles apiece. MiXCR was run by TCRdb on the multiplex PCR reads, yielding one entry per CDR3 protein. Among fewer than 350,000 distinct CDR3 sequences listed, roughly two thirds were seen once. RNA was extracted from whole blood without cell sorting, alongside germline DNA. The sequencing sample was made of peripheral blood. The receptors shown here come from a man aged 40-50 years with primary liver carcinoma and hepatitis B virus infection.

In regard to this clonotype: Germline is not matched at one junction end, which may reflect a read error. V is TRBV5-4 and J is TRBJ2-5; weak D call: TRBD2 (5 bases). The CDR3 is made up of 14 amino acids. Germline values: CDR1 SGHNT, CDR2 YYREEE (reference sequence). The CDR3 sequence: CASSRSGSQETHYF. Written as DNA, the CDR3 is TGTGCCAGCAGTCGAAGCGGCTCTCAAGAGACCCACTACTTC.

V usage is TRBV29-1 and J usage is TRBJ2-7; 9 positions match TRBD2. CDR1 is SQVTM, CDR2 ANQGSEA, per germline. The CDR3 runs to 14 residues. After removal of 6 bases from V and 7 bases from J, the junction contained 13 bases not matched to a gene. CDR3 residues: CSVGTSGRHGEQYF. The DNA for the CDR3 is TGCAGCGTCGGGACAAGCGGGAGGCATGGGGAGCAGTACTTC.

In this sample, this clonotype turned up a few times. V gene TRBV7-8 combines with J gene TRBJ2-6; D might be TRBD1 (6 bases). Trimming shortened V by 2 bases and J by 1 base, and 9 bases separated the two germline ends. This CDR3 has 16 residues. The V gene's germline CDR1 is SGHVS and CDR2 FQNEAQ. The chain's CDR3 is CASSLSGASGANVLTF. The CDR3 DNA reads TGTGCCAGCAGCTTATCAGGGGCTTCTGGGGCCAACGTCCTGACTTTC.

This clonotype was detected ten times or more. The rearrangement links TRBV6-1 to TRBJ1-4; no clear D. This CDR3 has 12 amino acids. Germline lookup yields CDR1 MNHNS and CDR2 SASEGT. V was shortened by 8 bases and J by 8 bases, with 12 bases between the two germline ends. The chain's CDR3 is CASALSGEKLFF. CDR3 DNA sequence: TGTGCCAGCGCCTTAAGCGGGGAAAAACTGTTTTTT.

A word on this clonotype: A much more abundant neighbour one base away suggests this may be a read error. The gene calls are TRBV4-1 and TRBJ1-2; weak D call: TRBD1 (6 bases). CDR3 length: 12 residues. The ends were cut back, 7 bases at V and 7 bases at J, with 13 bases in the middle. The germline V gene has CDR1 MGHRA and CDR2 YSYEKL. The CDR3 bases are TGCGCCAGCAACCAGACAGGTGGTGGCTACACCTTC. Translation: CASNQTGGGYTF.

The chain recombines TRBV5-4 with TRBJ2-1; the D gene could be TRBD1 or TRBD2 (7 bases each). Trimming removed 1 base from V and 11 bases from J, with 22 bases in between. The CDR3 is 16 amino acids. Looked up from germline, CDR1 is SGHNT and CDR2 is YYREEE (reference sequence). The CDR3, as DNA: TGTGCCAGCAGCTTGAGCGGTCGGCAGGGGGGGGATAAGCAGTTCTTC. Translating gives CASSLSGRQGGDKQFF.

The genes are TRBV30 and TRBJ2-4, with D possibly being TRBD1 or TRBD2 (6 bases each). The CDR3 totals 16 residues. Trimming left V 0 bases short and J 6 bases short, with 18 bases between. In germline, CDR1 is GTSNPN, CDR2 SVGIG (reference sequence). The CDR3 sequence: CAWSVRGDASTNIQYF. CDR3 nucleotides: TGTGCCTGGAGTGTGAGGGGGGACGCTTCGACAAACATTCAGTACTTC.

The rearrangement links TRBV5-1 to TRBJ1-3; 7 bases agree with TRBD1. The CDR3 spans 14 residues. The germline gives CDR1 SGHRS, CDR2 YFSETQ. V shed 5 bases and J 2 bases; nucleotides not matched to a gene: 4. CDR3 amino acids: CASSDDRAGNTIYF. The CDR3 bases are TGCGCCAGCAGTGATGACAGGGCTGGAAACACCATATATTTT. Looking up the rest from reference TRBV5-1 and TRBJ1-3 gives the full variable domain: KAGVTQTPRYLIKTRGQQVTLSCSPISGHRSVSWYQQTPGQGLQFLFEYFSETQRNKGNFPGRFSGRQFSNSRSEMNVSTLELGDSALYLCASSDDRAGNTIYFGEGSWLTVV.

The J gene is TRBJ1-2, the V gene TRBV12-3 or TRBV12-4; D is unresolved. The CDR3 length is 14 residues. Trimming stripped 1 base from V and 7 bases from J, with 13 bases between. The CDR3 loop reads CASSLDKGKGGYTF. For the CDR3, the DNA is TGTGCCAGCAGTTTAGACAAGGGAAAAGGTGGCTACACCTTC.

Notes on this clonotype: Since a much larger clone is just one base distant, this may be a read error. This chain links TRBV11-2 with TRBJ1-6, with 7 bases fitting TRBD1. Germline CDR1 and CDR2: SGHAT and FQNNGV. CDR3 length: 13 amino acids. CDR3 amino acids: CASSLPGGTPPHF. The CDR3 DNA is TGTGCCAGCAGCTTGCCAGGGGGTACACCCCCCCACTTT.

The chain has TRBV5-6 and TRBJ1-2; D call uncertain. The CDR3 length is 12 residues. Per the germline V gene, CDR1 is SGHDT and CDR2 is YYEEEE. The V and J ends lost 1 base and 7 bases respectively, with 8 bases between them. Here the CDR3 DNA reads TGTGCCAGCAGCTTGCTGGAGGGTGGCTACACCTTC. Its translation: CASSLLEGGYTF.

As for this clonotype: The junction shows a germline mismatch at one end, possibly a read error. The V and J genes are TRBV9 and TRBJ2-5; 10 positions agree with TRBD2. The CDR3 has 15 amino acids. CDR1 and CDR2 from the germline V gene are SGDLS and YYNGEE. The CDR3 DNA follows: TGTGCCAGCGGCGTAAGTCTAGCGGGGGAGGAGACCCAGTACTTC. Amino acids: CASGVSLAGEETQYF.

Notes on this clonotype: Because it lacks the conserved phenylalanine or tryptophan at the end, this CDR3 is likely a read error. This chain uses TRBV5-5 with TRBJ2-2, with D possibly being TRBD1 (6 bases). Germline assignment: CDR1 SGHKS and CDR2 YYEKEE (reference sequence). CDR3 length equals 16 residues. Trimming took 3 bases from V and 6 from J, leaving 18 bases between them. The DNA for the CDR3 is TGTGCCAGCAGCTGGCGTGGGGGCGGACGGCCCGGGGAGCTGTTTTTG. Translation gives CASSWRGGGRPGELFL.

This clonotype was recorded many times. This sequence joins TRBV6-6 and TRBJ2-7; D uncertain. V lost 6 bases and J 6 bases, leaving 15 bases between the germline ends. This CDR3 contains 13 residues. In germline, CDR1 is MNHNY, CDR2 SVGAGI (reference sequence). The CDR3 sequence is CASRPGRTSEQYF. CDR3 DNA: TGTGCCAGCAGACCCGGACGTACGAGCGAGCAGTACTTC.

This clonotype was counted a single time. At one end the junction does not follow the germline gene, possibly because of a read error. This sequence joins TRBV11-2 and TRBJ2-1; the match to TRBD1 covers 11 bases. In germline, CDR1 is SGHAT, CDR2 FQNNGV. The CDR3 is 17 residues long. The CDR3 spells CASSFPEGQGGLNEQFF. CDR3 bases: TGCGCCAGCAGCTTTCCTGAGGGACAGGGGGGACTCAATGAGCAGTTCTTC.

The chain recombines TRBV28 with TRBJ1-1; D unresolved. The CDR3 contains 12 residues. V was clipped by 7 bases and J by 1 base, with 7 bases between them. Germline loops: CDR1 MDHEN, CDR2 SYDVKM. CDR3 in DNA: TGTGCCAGCATAGGGCAGAACACTGAAGCTTTCTTT. Protein sequence: CASIGQNTEAFF.